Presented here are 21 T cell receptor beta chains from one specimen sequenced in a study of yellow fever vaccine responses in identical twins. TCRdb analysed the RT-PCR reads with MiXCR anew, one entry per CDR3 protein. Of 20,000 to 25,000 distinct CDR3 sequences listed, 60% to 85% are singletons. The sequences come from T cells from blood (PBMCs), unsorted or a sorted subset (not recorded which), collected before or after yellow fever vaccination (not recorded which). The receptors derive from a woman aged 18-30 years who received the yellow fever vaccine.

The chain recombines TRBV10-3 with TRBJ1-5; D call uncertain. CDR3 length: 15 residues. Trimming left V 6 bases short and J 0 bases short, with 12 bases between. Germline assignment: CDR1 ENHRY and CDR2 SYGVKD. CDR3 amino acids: CAISREGNSNQPQHF. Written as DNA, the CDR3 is TGTGCCATCAGCCGCGAGGGAAATAGCAATCAGCCCCAGCATTTT.

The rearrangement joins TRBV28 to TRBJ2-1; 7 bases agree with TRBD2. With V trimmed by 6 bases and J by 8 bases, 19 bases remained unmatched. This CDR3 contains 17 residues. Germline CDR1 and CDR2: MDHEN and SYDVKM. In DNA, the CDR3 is TGTGCCAGCAGCCCTCCCCTGCTGTGGGGAGGGAGTGATGAGCAGTTCTTC. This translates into CASSPPLLWGGSDEQFF.

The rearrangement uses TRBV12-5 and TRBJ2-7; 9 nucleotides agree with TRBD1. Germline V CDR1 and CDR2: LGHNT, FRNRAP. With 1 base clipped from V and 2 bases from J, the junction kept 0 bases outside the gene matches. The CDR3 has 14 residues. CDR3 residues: CASGLGQGAYEQYF. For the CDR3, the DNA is TGTGCTAGTGGTTTGGGACAGGGGGCCTACGAGCAGTACTTC.

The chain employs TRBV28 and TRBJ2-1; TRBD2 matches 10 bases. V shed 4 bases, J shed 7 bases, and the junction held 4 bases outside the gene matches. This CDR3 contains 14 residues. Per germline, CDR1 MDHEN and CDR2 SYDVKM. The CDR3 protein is CASSSSGSWNEQFF. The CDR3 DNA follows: TGTGCCAGCAGTTCTAGCGGGAGCTGGAATGAGCAGTTCTTC.

The CDR3 nucleotides are TGTGCCAGAAACAAGGGACCCTACGAGCAGTACGTC. Translation gives CARNKGPYEQYV. The rearrangement joins TRBV9 to TRBJ2-7, with D perhaps TRBD1 or TRBD2 (5 bases each). Trimming cost V 8 bases and J 2 bases, with 11 bases left between them. This CDR3 region has 12 residues. CDR1 and CDR2 (germline): SGDLS, YYNGEE.

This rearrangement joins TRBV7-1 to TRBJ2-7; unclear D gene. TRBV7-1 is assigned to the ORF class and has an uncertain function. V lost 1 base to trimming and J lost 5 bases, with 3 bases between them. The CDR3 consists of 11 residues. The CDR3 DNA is TGTGCCAGCAGCTCAGGACACGAGCAGTACTTC. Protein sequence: CASSSGHEQYF.

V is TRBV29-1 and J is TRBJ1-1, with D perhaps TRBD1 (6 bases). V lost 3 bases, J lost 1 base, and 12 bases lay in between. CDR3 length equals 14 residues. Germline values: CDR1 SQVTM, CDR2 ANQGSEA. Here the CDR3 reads CSVDRGGKNTEAFF. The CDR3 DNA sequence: TGCAGCGTTGACAGGGGAGGGAAGAACACTGAAGCTTTCTTT.

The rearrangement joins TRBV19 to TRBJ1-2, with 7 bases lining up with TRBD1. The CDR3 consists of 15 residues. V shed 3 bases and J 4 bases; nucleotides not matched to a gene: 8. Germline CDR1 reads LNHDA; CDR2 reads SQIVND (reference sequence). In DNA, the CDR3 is TGTGCCAGTAGTATGGACCAACCAGGGGGCTATGGCTACACCTTC. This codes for CASSMDQPGGYGYTF. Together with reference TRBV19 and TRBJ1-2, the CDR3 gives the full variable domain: DGGITQSPKYLFRKEGQNVTLSCEQNLNHDAMYWYRQDPGQGLRLIYYSQIVNDFQKGDIAEGYSVSREKKESFPLTVTSAQKNPTAFYLCASSMDQPGGYGYTFGSGTRLTVV.

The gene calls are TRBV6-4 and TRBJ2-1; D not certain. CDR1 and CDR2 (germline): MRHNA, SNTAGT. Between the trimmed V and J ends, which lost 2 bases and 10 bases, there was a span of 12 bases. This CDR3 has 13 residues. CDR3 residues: CASSDGWWAEQFF. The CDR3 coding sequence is TGTGCCAGCAGTGACGGGTGGTGGGCCGAGCAGTTCTTC.

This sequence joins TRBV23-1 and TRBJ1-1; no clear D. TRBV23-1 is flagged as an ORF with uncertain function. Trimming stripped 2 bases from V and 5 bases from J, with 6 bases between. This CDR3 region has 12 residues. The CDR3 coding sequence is TGCGCCAGCAGTCAACCGAGGACTGAAGCTTTCTTT. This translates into CASSQPRTEAFF.

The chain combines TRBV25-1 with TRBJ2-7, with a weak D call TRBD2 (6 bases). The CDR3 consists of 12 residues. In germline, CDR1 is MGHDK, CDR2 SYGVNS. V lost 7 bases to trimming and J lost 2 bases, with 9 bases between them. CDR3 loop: CASKWGAYEQYF. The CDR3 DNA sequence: TGTGCCAGCAAATGGGGGGCCTACGAGCAGTACTTC.

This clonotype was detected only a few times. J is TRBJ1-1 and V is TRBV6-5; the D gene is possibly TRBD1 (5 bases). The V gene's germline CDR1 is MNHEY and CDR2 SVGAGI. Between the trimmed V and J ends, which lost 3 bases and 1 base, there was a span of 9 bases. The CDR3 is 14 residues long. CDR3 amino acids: CASSYGQGNTEAFF. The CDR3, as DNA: TGTGCCAGCAGTTATGGGCAGGGGAACACTGAAGCTTTCTTT.

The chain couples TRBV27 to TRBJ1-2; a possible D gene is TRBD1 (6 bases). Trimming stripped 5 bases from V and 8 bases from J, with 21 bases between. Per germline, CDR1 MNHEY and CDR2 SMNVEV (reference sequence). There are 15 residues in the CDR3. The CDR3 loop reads CASSPSTGGLRGYTF. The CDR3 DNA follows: TGTGCCAGCAGTCCATCCACGGGGGGGCTGCGAGGCTACACCTTC.

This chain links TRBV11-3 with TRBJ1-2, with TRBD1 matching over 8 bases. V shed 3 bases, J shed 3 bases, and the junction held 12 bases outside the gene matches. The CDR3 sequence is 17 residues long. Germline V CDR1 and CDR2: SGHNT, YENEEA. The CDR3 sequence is CASSFSGGGYMDYGYTF. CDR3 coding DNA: TGTGCCAGCAGCTTCTCAGGGGGCGGTTACATGGACTATGGCTACACCTTC.

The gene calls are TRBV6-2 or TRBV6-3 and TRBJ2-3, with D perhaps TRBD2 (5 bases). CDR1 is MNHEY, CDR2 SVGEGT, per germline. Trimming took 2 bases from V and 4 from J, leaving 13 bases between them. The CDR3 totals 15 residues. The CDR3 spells CASSYRSGGPDTQYF. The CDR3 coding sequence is TGTGCCAGCAGTTACCGAAGCGGCGGCCCAGATACGCAGTATTTT.

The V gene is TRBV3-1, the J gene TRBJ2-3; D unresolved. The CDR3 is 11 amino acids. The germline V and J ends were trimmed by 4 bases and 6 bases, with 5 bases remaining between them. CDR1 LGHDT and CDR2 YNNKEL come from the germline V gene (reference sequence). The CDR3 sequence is CASSRRDTQYF. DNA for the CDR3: TGTGCCAGCAGCCGAAGGGATACGCAGTATTTT.

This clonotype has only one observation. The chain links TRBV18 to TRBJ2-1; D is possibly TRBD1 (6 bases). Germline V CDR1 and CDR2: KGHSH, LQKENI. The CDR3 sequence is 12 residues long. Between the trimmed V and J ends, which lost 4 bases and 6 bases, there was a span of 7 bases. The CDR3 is CASSQTGNEQFF. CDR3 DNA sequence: TGTGCCAGCTCACAGACAGGCAATGAGCAGTTCTTC.

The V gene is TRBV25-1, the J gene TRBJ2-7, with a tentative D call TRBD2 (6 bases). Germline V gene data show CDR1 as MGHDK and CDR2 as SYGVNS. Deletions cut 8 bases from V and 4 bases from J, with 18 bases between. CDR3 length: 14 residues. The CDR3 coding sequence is TGTGCCAGCCCCCTGCCGGGAGTATTGTACGAGCAGTACTTC. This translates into CASPLPGVLYEQYF.

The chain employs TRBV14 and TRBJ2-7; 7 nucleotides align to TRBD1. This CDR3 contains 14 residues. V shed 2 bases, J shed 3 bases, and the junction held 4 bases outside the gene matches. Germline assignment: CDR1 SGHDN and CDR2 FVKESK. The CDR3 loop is CASSQKGQSYEQYF. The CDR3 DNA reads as TGTGCCAGCAGCCAAAAGGGACAGAGCTACGAGCAGTACTTC.

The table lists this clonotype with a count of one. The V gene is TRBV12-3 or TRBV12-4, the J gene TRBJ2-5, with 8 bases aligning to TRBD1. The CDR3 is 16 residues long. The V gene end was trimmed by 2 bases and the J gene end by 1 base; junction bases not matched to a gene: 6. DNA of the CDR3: TGTGCCAGCAGTTTAAACCCGGGACAGGTCCAAGAGACCCAGTACTTC. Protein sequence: CASSLNPGQVQETQYF.

CDR3 in amino acids: CSVVGGANYEAFF. CDR3 in DNA: TGCAGCGTGGTGGGTGGGGCGAATTATGAAGCTTTCTTT. The chain links TRBV29-1 to TRBJ1-1; D is possibly TRBD1 (5 bases). CDR1 SQVTM and CDR2 ANQGSEA come from the germline V gene. V was pared by 6 bases and J by 7 bases, with 18 bases between. The CDR3 is 13 residues long.